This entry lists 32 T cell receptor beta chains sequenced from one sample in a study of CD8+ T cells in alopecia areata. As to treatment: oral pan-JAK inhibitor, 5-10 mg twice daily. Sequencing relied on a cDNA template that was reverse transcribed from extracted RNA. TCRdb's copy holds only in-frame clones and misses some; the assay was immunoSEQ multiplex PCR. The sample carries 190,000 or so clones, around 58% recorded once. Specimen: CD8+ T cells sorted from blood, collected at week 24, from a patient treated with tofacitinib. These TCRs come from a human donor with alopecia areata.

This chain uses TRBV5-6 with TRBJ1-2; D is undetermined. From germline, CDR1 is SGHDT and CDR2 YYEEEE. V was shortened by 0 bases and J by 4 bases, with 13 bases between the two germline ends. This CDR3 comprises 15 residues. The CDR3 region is CASSLEFSLGYGYTF. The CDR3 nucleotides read TGTGCCAGCAGCTTGGAGTTCAGTCTCGGCTATGGCTACACCTTC.

The CDR3 spells CASSATPVGGYEQYF. The CDR3 bases are TGTGCCAGCAGTGCAACCCCCGTGGGGGGGTACGAGCAGTACTTC. The V call is TRBV25-1, the J call TRBJ2-7; TRBD2 agrees at 7 bases. Losses at the gene ends were 4 bases for V and 4 bases for J; bases not matched to a gene: 10. The CDR3 sequence is 15 residues long. Germline V CDR1 and CDR2: MGHDK, SYGVNS.

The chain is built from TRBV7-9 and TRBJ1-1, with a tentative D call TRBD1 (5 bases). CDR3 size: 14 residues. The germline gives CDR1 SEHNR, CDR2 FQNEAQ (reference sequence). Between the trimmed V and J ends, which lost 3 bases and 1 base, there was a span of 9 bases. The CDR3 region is CASSFPGRNTEAFF. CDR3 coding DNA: TGTGCCAGCAGCTTCCCAGGGAGGAACACTGAAGCTTTCTTT. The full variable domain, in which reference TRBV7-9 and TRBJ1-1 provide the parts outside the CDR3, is DTGVSQNPRHKITKRGQNVTFRCDPISEHNRLYWYRQTLGQGPEFLTYFQNEAQLEKSRLLSDRFSAERPKGSFSTLEIQRTEQGDSAMYLCASSFPGRNTEAFFGQGTRLTVV.

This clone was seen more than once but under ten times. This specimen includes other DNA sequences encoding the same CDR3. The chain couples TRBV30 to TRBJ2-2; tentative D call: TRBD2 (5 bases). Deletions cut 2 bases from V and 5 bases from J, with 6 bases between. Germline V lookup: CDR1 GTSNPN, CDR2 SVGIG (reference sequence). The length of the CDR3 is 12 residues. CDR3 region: CAWSTGTGELFF. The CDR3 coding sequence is TGTGCCTGGAGTACGGGGACCGGGGAGCTGTTTTTT.

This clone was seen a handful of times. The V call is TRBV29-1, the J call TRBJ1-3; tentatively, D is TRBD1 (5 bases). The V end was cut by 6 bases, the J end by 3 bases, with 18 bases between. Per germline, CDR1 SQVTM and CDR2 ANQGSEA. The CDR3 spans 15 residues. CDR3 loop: CSVSYHLRGGNTIYF. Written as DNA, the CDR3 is TGCAGCGTGAGTTACCACCTGAGGGGTGGAAACACCATATATTTT.

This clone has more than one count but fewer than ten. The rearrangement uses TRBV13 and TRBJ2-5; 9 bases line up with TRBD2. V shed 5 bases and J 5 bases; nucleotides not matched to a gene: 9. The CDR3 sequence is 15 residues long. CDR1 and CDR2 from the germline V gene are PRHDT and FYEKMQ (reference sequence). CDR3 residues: CASSIRSGGRETQYF. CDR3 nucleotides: TGTGCCAGCAGCATAAGAAGCGGGGGGCGGGAGACCCAGTACTTC.

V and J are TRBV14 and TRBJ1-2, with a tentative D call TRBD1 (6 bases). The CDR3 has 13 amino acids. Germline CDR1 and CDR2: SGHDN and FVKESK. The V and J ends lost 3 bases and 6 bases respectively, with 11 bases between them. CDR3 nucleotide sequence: TGTGCCAGCAGCCATAACAGGGACGATGGCTACACCTTC. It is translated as CASSHNRDDGYTF.

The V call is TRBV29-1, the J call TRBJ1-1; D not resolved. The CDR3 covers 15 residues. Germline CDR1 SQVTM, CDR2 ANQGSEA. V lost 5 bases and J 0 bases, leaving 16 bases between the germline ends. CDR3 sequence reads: CSVFYPMSLNTEAFF. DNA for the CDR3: TGCAGCGTTTTTTACCCGATGAGCTTGAACACTGAAGCTTTCTTT.

DNA for the CDR3: TGTGCCAGCAGGGGCGGGGACACTGAAGCTTTCTTT. Translating it yields CASRGGDTEAFF. This rearrangement joins TRBV7-9 to TRBJ1-1; D gene ambiguous. There are 12 residues in the CDR3. V dropped 6 bases and J dropped 3 bases, with 8 bases sitting between them. Germline V gene lookup returns CDR1 SEHNR and CDR2 FQNEAQ (reference sequence).

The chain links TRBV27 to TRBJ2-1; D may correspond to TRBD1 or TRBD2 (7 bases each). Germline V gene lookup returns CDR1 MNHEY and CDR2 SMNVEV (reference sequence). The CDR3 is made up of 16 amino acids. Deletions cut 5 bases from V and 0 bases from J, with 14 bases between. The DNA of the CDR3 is TGTGCCAGCAGTGGGGGGGACAGAGCCTCCTACAATGAGCAGTTCTTC. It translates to CASSGGDRASYNEQFF.

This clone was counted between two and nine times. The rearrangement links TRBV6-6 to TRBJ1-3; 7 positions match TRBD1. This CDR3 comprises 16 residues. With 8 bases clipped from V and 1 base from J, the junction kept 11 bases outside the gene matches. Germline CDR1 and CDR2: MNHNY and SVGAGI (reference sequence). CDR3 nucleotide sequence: TGTGCCAGCTCCGACGTGTCAGGGGGGTCTGGAAACACCATATATTTT. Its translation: CASSDVSGGSGNTIYF.

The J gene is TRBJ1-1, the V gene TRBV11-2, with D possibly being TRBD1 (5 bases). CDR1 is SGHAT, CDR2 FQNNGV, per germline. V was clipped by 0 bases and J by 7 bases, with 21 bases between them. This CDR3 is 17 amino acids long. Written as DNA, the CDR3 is TGTGCCAGCAGCTTAGAGTACGGAAGGGCCAGGGCGATTGAAGCTTTCTTT. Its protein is CASSLEYGRARAIEAFF.

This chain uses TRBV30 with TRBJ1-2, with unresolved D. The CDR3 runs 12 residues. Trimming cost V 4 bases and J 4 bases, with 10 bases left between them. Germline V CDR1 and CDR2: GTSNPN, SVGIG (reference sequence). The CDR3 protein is CAWKPDLYGYTF. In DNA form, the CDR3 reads TGTGCCTGGAAACCGGACCTCTATGGCTACACCTTC.

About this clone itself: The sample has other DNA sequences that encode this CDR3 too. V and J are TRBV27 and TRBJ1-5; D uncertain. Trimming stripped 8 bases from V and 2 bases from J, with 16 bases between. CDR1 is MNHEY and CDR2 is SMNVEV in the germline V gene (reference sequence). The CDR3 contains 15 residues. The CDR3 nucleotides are TGTGCCAGCTCCCCCCGAGGGCGCGGCAATCAGCCCCAGCATTTT. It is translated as CASSPRGRGNQPQHF.

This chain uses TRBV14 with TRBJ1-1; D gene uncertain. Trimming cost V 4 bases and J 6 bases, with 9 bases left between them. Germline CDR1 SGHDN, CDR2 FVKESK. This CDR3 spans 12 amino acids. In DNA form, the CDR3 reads TGTGCCAGCAGCCCCGGACCTGCTGAAGCTTTCTTT. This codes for CASSPGPAEAFF.

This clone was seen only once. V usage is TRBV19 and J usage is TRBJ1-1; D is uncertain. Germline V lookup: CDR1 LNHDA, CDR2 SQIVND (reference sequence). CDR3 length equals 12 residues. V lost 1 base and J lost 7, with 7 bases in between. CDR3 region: CASSIGSNEAFF. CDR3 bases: TGTGCCAGTAGTATAGGATCGAATGAAGCTTTCTTT.

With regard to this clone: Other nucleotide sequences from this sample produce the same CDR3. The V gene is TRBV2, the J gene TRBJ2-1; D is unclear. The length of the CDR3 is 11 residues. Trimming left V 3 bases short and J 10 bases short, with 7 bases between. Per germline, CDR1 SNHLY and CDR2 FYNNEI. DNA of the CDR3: TGTGCCAGCAGTGAGGGTAACGAGCAGTTCTTC. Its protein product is CASSEGNEQFF.

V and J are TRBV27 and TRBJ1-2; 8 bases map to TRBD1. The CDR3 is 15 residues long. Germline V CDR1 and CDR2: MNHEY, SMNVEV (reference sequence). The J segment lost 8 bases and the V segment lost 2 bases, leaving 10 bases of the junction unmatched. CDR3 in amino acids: CASSLVTGGFSGYTF. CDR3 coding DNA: TGTGCCAGCAGTTTAGTAACAGGGGGGTTTTCGGGCTACACCTTC.

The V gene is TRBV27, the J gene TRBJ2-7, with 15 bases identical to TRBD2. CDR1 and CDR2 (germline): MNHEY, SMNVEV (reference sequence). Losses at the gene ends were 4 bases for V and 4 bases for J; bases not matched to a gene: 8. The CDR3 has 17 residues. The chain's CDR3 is CASSSGLAGGRGYEQYF. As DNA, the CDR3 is TGTGCCAGCAGTTCAGGACTAGCGGGGGGGCGCGGGTACGAGCAGTACTTC.

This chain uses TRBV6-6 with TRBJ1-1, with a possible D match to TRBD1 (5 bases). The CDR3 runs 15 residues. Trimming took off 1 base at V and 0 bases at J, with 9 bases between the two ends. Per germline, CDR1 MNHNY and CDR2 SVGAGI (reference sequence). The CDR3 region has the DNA TGTGCCAGCAGTTACTGGGACTTCATGAACACTGAAGCTTTCTTT. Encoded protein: CASSYWDFMNTEAFF.

The CDR3 sequence: CASSLAGEPQHF. Here the CDR3 DNA reads TGTGCCAGCAGCTTAGCGGGGGAGCCCCAGCATTTT. The chain links TRBV13 to TRBJ1-5, with TRBD1 as a possible D gene (5 bases). The V gene's germline CDR1 is PRHDT and CDR2 FYEKMQ (reference sequence). V was cut by 1 base and J by 8 bases, with 6 bases left in between. The CDR3 extends over 12 amino acids.

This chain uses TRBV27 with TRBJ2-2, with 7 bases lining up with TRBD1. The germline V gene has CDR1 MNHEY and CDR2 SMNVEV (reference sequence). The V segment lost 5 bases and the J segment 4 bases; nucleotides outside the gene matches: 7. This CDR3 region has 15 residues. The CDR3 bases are TGTGCCAGCAGTCTGGGACAGTTTATCACCGGGGAGCTGTTTTTT. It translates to CASSLGQFITGELFF.

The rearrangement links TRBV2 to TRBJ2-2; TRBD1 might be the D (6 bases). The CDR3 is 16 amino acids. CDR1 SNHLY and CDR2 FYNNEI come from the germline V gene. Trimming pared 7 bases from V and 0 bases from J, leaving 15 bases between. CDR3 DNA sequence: TGTGCCAGCAAGGGGGAACTCACCCCGAACACCGGGGAGCTGTTTTTT. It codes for CASKGELTPNTGELFF.

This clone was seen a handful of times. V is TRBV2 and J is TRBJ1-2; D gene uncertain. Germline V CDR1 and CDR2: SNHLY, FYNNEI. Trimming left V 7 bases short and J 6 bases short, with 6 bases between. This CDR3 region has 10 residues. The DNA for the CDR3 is TGTGCCAGCATTTCCGATGGCTACACCTTC. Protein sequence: CASISDGYTF.

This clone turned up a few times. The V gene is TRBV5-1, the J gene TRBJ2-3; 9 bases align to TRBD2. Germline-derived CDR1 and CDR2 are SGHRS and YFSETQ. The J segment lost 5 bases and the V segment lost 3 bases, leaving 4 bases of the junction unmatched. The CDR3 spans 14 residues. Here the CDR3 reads CASSYSGGLDTQYF. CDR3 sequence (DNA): TGCGCCAGCAGCTACAGCGGGGGGTTAGATACGCAGTATTTT.

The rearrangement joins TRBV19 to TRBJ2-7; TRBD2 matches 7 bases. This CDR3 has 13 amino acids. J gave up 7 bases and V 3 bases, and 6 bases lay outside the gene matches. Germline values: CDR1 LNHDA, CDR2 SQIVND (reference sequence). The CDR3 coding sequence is TGTGCCAGTAGTATTAGGGACTACGAAGAGCAGTACTTC. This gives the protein CASSIRDYEEQYF. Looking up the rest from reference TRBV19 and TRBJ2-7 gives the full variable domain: DGGITQSPKYLFRKEGQNVTLSCEQNLNHDAMYWYRQDPGQGLRLIYYSQIVNDFQKGDIAEGYSVSREKKESFPLTVTSAQKNPTAFYLCASSIRDYEEQYFGPGTRLTVT.

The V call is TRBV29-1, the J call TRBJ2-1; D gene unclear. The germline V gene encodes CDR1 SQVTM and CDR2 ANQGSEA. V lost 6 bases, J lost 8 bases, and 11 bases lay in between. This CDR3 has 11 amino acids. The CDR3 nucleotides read TGCAGCGTCCCCATTATCTATGAGCAGTTCTTC. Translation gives CSVPIIYEQFF.

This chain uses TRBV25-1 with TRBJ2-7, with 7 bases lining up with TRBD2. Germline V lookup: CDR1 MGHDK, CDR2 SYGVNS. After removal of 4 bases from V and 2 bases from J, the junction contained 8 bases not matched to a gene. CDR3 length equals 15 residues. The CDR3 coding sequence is TGTGCCAGCAGTGGAGTAACAGCGGGGACCTACGAGCAGTACTTC. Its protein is CASSGVTAGTYEQYF.

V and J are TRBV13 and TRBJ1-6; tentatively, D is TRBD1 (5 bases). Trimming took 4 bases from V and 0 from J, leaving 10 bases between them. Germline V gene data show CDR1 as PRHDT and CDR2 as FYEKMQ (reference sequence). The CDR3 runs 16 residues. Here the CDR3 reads CASSSRGSSYNSPLHF. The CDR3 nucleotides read TGTGCCAGCAGCTCAAGGGGCAGCTCCTATAATTCACCCCTCCACTTT.

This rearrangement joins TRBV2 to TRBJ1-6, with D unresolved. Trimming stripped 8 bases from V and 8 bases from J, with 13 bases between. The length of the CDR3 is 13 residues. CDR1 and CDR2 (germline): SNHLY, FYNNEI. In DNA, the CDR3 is TGTGCCAGCTTGGAGGGAGCGGATTCACCCCTCCACTTT. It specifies CASLEGADSPLHF.

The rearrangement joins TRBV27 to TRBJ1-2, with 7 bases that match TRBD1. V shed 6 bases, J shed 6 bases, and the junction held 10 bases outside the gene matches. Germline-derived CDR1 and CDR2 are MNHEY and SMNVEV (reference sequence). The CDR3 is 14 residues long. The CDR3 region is CASRTQGSSDGYTF. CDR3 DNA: TGTGCCAGCAGGACACAGGGGTCTAGTGATGGCTACACCTTC.

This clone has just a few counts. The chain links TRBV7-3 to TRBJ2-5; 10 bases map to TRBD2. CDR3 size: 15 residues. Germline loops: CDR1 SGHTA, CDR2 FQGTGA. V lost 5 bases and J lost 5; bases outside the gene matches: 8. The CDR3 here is CASSLLAGPVETQYF. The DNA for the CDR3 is TGTGCCAGCAGCCTACTAGCGGGGCCGGTTGAGACCCAGTACTTC. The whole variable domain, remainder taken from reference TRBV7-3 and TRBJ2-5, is GAGVSQTPSNKVTEKGKYVELRCDPISGHTALYWYRQSLGQGPEFLIYFQGTGAADDSGLPNDRFFAVRPEGSVSTLKIQRTERGDSAVYLCASSLLAGPVETQYFGPGTRLLVL.